This T cell receptor (beta chain) was identified in a study of post-analysis software for immune sequencing data (dated by TCRdb to between 2014 and 2017). About the study as a whole: Recorded disease courses included relapsing-remitting, secondary progressive and progressive-relapsing multiple sclerosis, with some patients lacking subtype annotation. The patient repertoires were set against around eleven previously published healthy control repertoires from donors whose ages ranged from roughly 6 to 27 years. A subset of samples was prepared in parallel using single-end sample barcoding, then pooled and co-amplified after Illumina adapter ligation.

The CDR1 and CDR2 encoded by the germline V gene (reference sequence) are DFQATT and SNEGSKA. Spanning cysteine to phenylalanine, the CDR3 consists of 16 amino acids. The retained sequence is limited to the CDR3, 48 bases, with the frame set at the first base. V loses 7 bases at its end and J loses 10 bases; junction bases beyond the gene matches: 20. On the study overall, not on this receptor specifically: Normalized Chao1 diversity was significantly lower in multiple sclerosis patients than controls, suggesting substantial peripheral T-cell clonal expansion. Patients showed significantly higher frequencies than controls for about 5 TRBV segments, among them TRBV5-6, TRBV5-1 and TRBV20-1. Direct clustering with F measure showed strong co-clustering of samples prepared in the same batch, prompting a batch-effect correction. The control group was slightly older than the multiple sclerosis patient group.

Preparation of the library involved PCR. TCRdb names Illumina HiSeq 2500 as the instrument used. To reduce PCR and sequencing biases, unique molecular identifiers were built into the TCR beta cDNA libraries. Every 1 to 10 million input T cells yielded about 500,000 cDNA molecules, meaning each molecule approximated one T cell. The same protocol used for the earlier healthy control dataset was applied to prepare and sequence the patient libraries. Within a given batch, samples were prepared together, multiplexed and sequenced on the same HiSeq lane. The paper's data handling went like this. Raw barcoded reads were processed with MIGEC, discarding single-read molecular identifier groups before consensus assembly and CDR3 extraction. VDJtools was used for post-analysis of the clonotype tables, with diversity normalized by down-sampling every dataset to the smallest sample size. In repertoire overlap clustering, CDR3 amino acid sequences, but not nucleotide sequences, were matched to correct batch-related cross-sample contamination. Starting from the raw public reads, TCRdb applied fastp trimming at Q25, assembled clones with MiXCR and retained in-frame beta chains. Entries are consolidated by CDR3 protein sequence, retaining the most common genes and DNA. The V and J calls and clone size come from TCRdb's table, not from the authors' own analysis. For this sample the table gives about 180,000 distinct CDR3 sequences, of which approximately 28% were detected only once. The ten top clones hold over 1.2% of the sample.

TCR beta repertoires were profiled from peripheral blood of roughly 13 young patients with multiple sclerosis to demonstrate the VDJtools post-analysis software. The multiple sclerosis patients were children and adolescents between roughly 6 and 16 years of age. A word on this clonotype: Its antigen specificity is not known. No much larger clone exists at a distance of one base, and base qualities are not known.

The clonotype was recovered from a girl aged 10-17 years with multiple sclerosis. Sequencing input: blood. The sequence joins TRBV20-1 to TRBJ2-1, with 9 central nucleotides matching TRBD2. This receptor carries the CDR3 CSDGGTEREEDWEQFF. The DNA reads as follows: TGCAGTGATGGAGGAACCGAGCGGGAGGAGGACTGGGAGCAGTTCTTC.